These 20 T cell receptor beta chains were all obtained from the same sample, sequenced in a study of T cell clusters in autoimmune cytopenias (dated by TCRdb to the late 2010s). Sequencing took place on an Illumina MiSeq. TRB rearrangements were amplified by multiplex PCR using a touch-down protocol with TRB-A and TRB-B primer pools mixed in one tube. TCRdb reprocessed the reads into one record per CDR3 protein sequence, lacking DNA. The table of this sample itemizes 9,500 to 14,000 distinct CDR3 sequences. The leading ten clones occupy around 21% of the sample. Each sample's TRB amplification started from 250 ng of peripheral blood genomic DNA, which corresponds to 35,000 to 45,000 genome equivalents. The sample was also linked to a second study, of T cell repertoires in aging, cancer and after chemotherapy.

Material: peripheral blood. The receptors were sampled from a human donor in good health.

This chain joins TRBV30 and TRBJ1-1; TCRdb selects TRBD1, and the lack of DNA leaves this call unchecked. The CDR3 loop spans 12 amino acids. Germline V gene lookup returns CDR1 GTSNPN and CDR2 SVGIG (reference sequence). This CDR3 is CAWSPLWTEAFF.

The chain couples TRBV6-1 to TRBJ2-1; TCRdb's D call, TRBD2, is unchecked because there is no DNA. This CDR3 is built from 15 residues. Germline V CDR1 and CDR2: MNHNS, SASEGT. The CDR3 is CASSERASGRGEQFF.

This clonotype is called medium-sized based on its frequency. The chain uses TRBV19 and TRBJ2-2; checking the TCRdb D call of TRBD1 is not possible without DNA. This CDR3 has 15 amino acids. The V gene's germline CDR1 is LNHDA and CDR2 SQIVND (reference sequence). This CDR3 is CASSMTGGFTGELFF. The full variable domain, its missing parts supplied by reference TRBV19 and TRBJ2-2, is DGGITQSPKYLFRKEGQNVTLSCEQNLNHDAMYWYRQDPGQGLRLIYYSQIVNDFQKGDIAEGYSVSREKKESFPLTVTSAQKNPTAFYLCASSMTGGFTGELFFGEGSRLTVL.

In terms of frequency, this clonotype is medium-sized. The chain is built from TRBV18 and TRBJ2-1. The CDR3 is 15 residues long. Germline V gives CDR1 KGHSH, CDR2 LQKENI. The CDR3 protein is CASSQAGYSYNEQFF.

V usage is TRBV18 and J usage is TRBJ1-4; with no DNA, the TCRdb D assignment of TRBD1 cannot be verified. Germline V gene lookup returns CDR1 KGHSH and CDR2 LQKENI. The CDR3 has 16 residues. The CDR3 is CASSHQGTGPNEKLFF.

V gene TRBV5-4 combines with J gene TRBJ2-2. The CDR3 has 15 residues. The germline gives CDR1 SGHNT, CDR2 YYREEE (reference sequence). CDR3 region: CASSPARANTGELFF.

The rearrangement links TRBV5-1 to TRBJ1-1; TCRdb names TRBD1, which stays unverified in the absence of DNA. This CDR3 has 15 amino acids. From germline, CDR1 is SGHRS and CDR2 YFSETQ. CDR3 residues: CASSLDTGTNTEAFF. Full variable domain (missing parts from reference TRBV5-1 and TRBJ1-1): KAGVTQTPRYLIKTRGQQVTLSCSPISGHRSVSWYQQTPGQGLQFLFEYFSETQRNKGNFPGRFSGRQFSNSRSEMNVSTLELGDSALYLCASSLDTGTNTEAFFGQGTRLTVV.

The rearrangement uses TRBV12-3 or TRBV12-4 and TRBJ2-2; the TCRdb call, TRBD2, lacks DNA for checking. The CDR3 loop spans 14 amino acids. CDR3: CASSRTSGTGELFF.

The chain combines TRBV20-1 with TRBJ2-1; TCRdb lists TRBD2, though no DNA is available to test this call. Germline V CDR1 and CDR2: DFQATT, SNEGSKA (reference sequence). This CDR3 has 13 amino acids. CDR3 amino acids: CSAREGTSLGQFF.

This rearrangement joins TRBV6-5 to TRBJ2-2; the D gene TCRdb calls, TRBD2, cannot be checked with no DNA. CDR1 is MNHEY, CDR2 SVGAGI, per germline. CDR3 size: 16 residues. CDR3 loop: CASREGAGGRTGELFF.

This chain uses TRBV6-5 with TRBJ1-2; the D gene TCRdb calls, TRBD1, cannot be checked with no DNA. CDR3 length equals 13 residues. The germline CDR1 and CDR2 sequences are MNHEY and SVGAGI. The CDR3 loop is CASRPAGSYGYTF.

This clonotype registers medium-sized by frequency. The J gene is TRBJ1-3, the V gene TRBV30. The CDR3 is 13 amino acids. Germline V gene data show CDR1 as GTSNPN and CDR2 as SVGIG (reference sequence). CDR3 amino acids: CAWNDNSGNTIYF.

The chain links TRBV6-2 or TRBV6-3 to TRBJ2-2; TCRdb's D gene call, TRBD1, goes unchecked for lack of DNA. The germline CDR1 and CDR2 sequences are MNHEY and SVGEGT. The CDR3 spans 17 residues. CDR3 protein: CASSYGTGTGKEGELFF.

The chain combines TRBV7-9 with TRBJ2-1; the D gene TCRdb calls, TRBD2, cannot be checked with no DNA. This CDR3 spans 15 amino acids. Germline V lookup: CDR1 SEHNR, CDR2 FQNEAQ (reference sequence). The CDR3 here is CASSLTGLAYNEQFF. Filled out from reference TRBV7-9 and TRBJ2-1, the complete variable domain reads DTGVSQNPRHKITKRGQNVTFRCDPISEHNRLYWYRQTLGQGPEFLTYFQNEAQLEKSRLLSDRFSAERPKGSFSTLEIQRTEQGDSAMYLCASSLTGLAYNEQFFGPGTRLTVL.

The CDR3 spells CASSQHRAANTGELFF. The chain combines TRBV14 with TRBJ2-2. This CDR3 contains 16 residues. CDR1 and CDR2 (germline): SGHDN, FVKESK. Drawing the rest from reference TRBV14 and TRBJ2-2, the complete variable domain is EAGVTQFPSHSVIEKGQTVTLRCDPISGHDNLYWYRRVMGKEIKFLLHFVKESKQDESGMPNNRFLAERTGGTYSTLKVQPAELEDSGVYFCASSQHRAANTGELFFGEGSRLTVL.

The rearrangement uses TRBV18 and TRBJ2-2; TCRdb designates TRBD1, a call that cannot be tested without DNA. Germline CDR1 is KGHSH and CDR2 is LQKENI. The CDR3 is 18 residues long. The CDR3 sequence: CASSPGYSGTENTGELFF.

The chain carries TRBV20-1 and TRBJ2-7; TCRdb proposes TRBD1, but this gene call is untestable without DNA. The germline V gene encodes CDR1 DFQATT and CDR2 SNEGSKA (reference sequence). The CDR3 spans 16 residues. This CDR3 reads CSARANNVGRGREQYF.

This chain joins TRBV18 and TRBJ2-3; checking the TCRdb D call of TRBD1 is not possible without DNA. The germline V gene encodes CDR1 KGHSH and CDR2 LQKENI. The CDR3 loop spans 14 amino acids. The chain's CDR3 is CASSLGQGTDTQYF. The full variable domain, in which reference TRBV18 and TRBJ2-3 provide the parts outside the CDR3, is NAGVMQNPRHLVRRRGQEARLRCSPMKGHSHVYWYRQLPEEGLKFMVYLQKENIIDESGMPKERFSAEFPKEGPSILRIQQVVRGDSAAYFCASSLGQGTDTQYFGPGTRLTVL.

The chain joins TRBV6-2 or TRBV6-3 to TRBJ2-7; TCRdb's D call, TRBD1, is unchecked because there is no DNA. Germline assignment: CDR1 MNHEY and CDR2 SVGEGT. The CDR3 is made up of 15 amino acids. CDR3 in amino acids: CASSYPGGQGHEQYF.

The CDR3: CASSIYQDTEAFF. This chain links TRBV19 with TRBJ1-1. Per germline, CDR1 LNHDA and CDR2 SQIVND (reference sequence). There are 13 residues in the CDR3.